This T cell receptor beta chain was sequenced for a study of T cells in localized non-small cell lung cancer. Using immunoSEQ multiplex PCR, the repertoire was profiled, and TCRdb retains in-frame clones only, with some absent. The sample lists about 750 clones, roughly 21% occurring once. Trimming pared 4 bases from V and 4 bases from J, leaving 19 bases between. Germline V CDR1 and CDR2: SGHNT, YENEEA. The CDR3 has 16 residues. This sequence joins TRBV11-3 and TRBJ1-1; D might be TRBD1 (6 bases). This sequence was found in a female donor over 55 with stage I lung adenocarcinoma. The sample consisted of normal lung tissue next to the tumor, taken before any cancer treatment. This CDR3 is CASSSRTALTGTEAFF. CDR3 coding DNA: TGTGCCAGCAGCTCGAGGACAGCCCTAACTGGCACTGAAGCTTTCTTT.